The 14 T cell receptor beta chains below were found in one sample sequenced in a study of T-cell memory formation after mild COVID-19. TCRdb redid the calling of the 5' RACE reads with MiXCR, one entry per CDR3 protein. The sample carries about 430,000 distinct CDR3 sequences, more than 15% recorded once. The sequenced material came from PBMCs or a T cell subset sorted from them (not recorded which). The receptors come from a man aged 18 to 35 who had mild COVID-19 (a few samples of this study predate the infection). Cell type and time point are not known.

The chain employs TRBV4-3 and TRBJ1-6; 7 bases align to TRBD1. CDR3 size: 15 residues. V shed 2 bases, J shed 6 bases, and the junction held 4 bases outside the gene matches. Germline values: CDR1 LGHNA, CDR2 YSLEER. CDR3 DNA: TGCGCCAGCAGCCAATCTGACAGGGCTAATTCACCCCTCCACTTT. Encoded protein: CASSQSDRANSPLHF.

V gene TRBV20-1 combines with J gene TRBJ2-7; 7 bases map to TRBD2. Per the germline V gene, CDR1 is DFQATT and CDR2 is SNEGSKA (reference sequence). J gave up 4 bases and V 2 bases, and 5 bases lay outside the gene matches. The CDR3 spans 13 residues. For the CDR3, the DNA is TGCAGTGCTAGACGGGGGGTCCGTTACGAGCAGTACTTC. Translated, it gives CSARRGVRYEQYF.

The V and J genes are TRBV3-1 and TRBJ1-2; D is undetermined. V was clipped by 1 base and J by 0 bases, with 18 bases between them. CDR3 length: 18 residues. Germline V gene sequence: CDR1 LGHDT, CDR2 YNNKEL (reference sequence). CDR3 sequence: CASSQVSAGSRANYGYTF. CDR3 sequence (DNA): TGTGCCAGCAGCCAAGTGTCCGCAGGTTCACGCGCTAACTATGGCTACACCTTC.

This clonotype was observed many times. The CDR3 coding sequence is TGCAGCGTTAATGCCGTAGCGGGACTAGCCGATGAGCAGTTCTTC. Protein product: CSVNAVAGLADEQFF. This chain connects TRBV29-1 to TRBJ2-1; 9 bases map to TRBD2. CDR1 SQVTM and CDR2 ANQGSEA come from the germline V gene. The V and J ends lost 5 bases and 8 bases, in that order; junction bases with no gene match: 13. CDR3 length: 15 residues.

This clonotype was detected many times. The chain links TRBV12-3 or TRBV12-4 to TRBJ1-1; the D is unclear. The CDR3 length is 14 residues. V was shortened by 2 bases and J by 0 bases, with 7 bases between the two germline ends. CDR3 nucleotides: TGTGCCAGCAGTTTATCGGAAGTGAACACTGAAGCTTTCTTT. This translates into CASSLSEVNTEAFF.

This clonotype was counted only a few times. The genes are TRBV6-6 and TRBJ1-6; D might be TRBD1 (5 bases). CDR1 is MNHNY, CDR2 SVGAGI, per germline (reference sequence). V was shortened by 2 bases and J by 6 bases, with 11 bases between the two germline ends. CDR3 length: 15 amino acids. This CDR3 reads CASSYGEGPNSPLHF. The CDR3, as DNA: TGTGCCAGCAGTTACGGGGAGGGACCTAATTCACCCCTCCACTTT.

This clonotype was counted a few times. The rearrangement joins TRBV3-1 to TRBJ2-2, with D perhaps matching TRBD2 (5 bases). Germline CDR1 reads LGHDT; CDR2 reads YNNKEL (reference sequence). There are 15 residues in the CDR3. V was cut by 4 bases and J by 4 bases, with 13 bases left in between. CDR3 in amino acids: CASSRAGRITGELFF. In DNA form, the CDR3 reads TGTGCCAGCAGCCGGGCGGGCCGAATCACCGGGGAGCTGTTTTTT.

The chain recombines TRBV12-3 or TRBV12-4 with TRBJ2-7, with 8 bases that match TRBD1. This CDR3 spans 14 amino acids. V shed 4 bases and J 3 bases; nucleotides not matched to a gene: 5. Here the CDR3 reads CASSYRDRSYEQYF. DNA of the CDR3: TGTGCCAGCAGTTACCGGGACAGGAGCTACGAGCAGTACTTC.

The J gene is TRBJ1-4, the V gene TRBV28; a possible D gene is TRBD1 (5 bases). The CDR3 sequence is 16 residues long. Germline-derived CDR1 and CDR2 are MDHEN and SYDVKM. With 3 bases removed from V and 7 bases from J, the gap between germline ends came to 18 bases. This CDR3 is CASSFTGASWGEKLFF. CDR3 nucleotides: TGTGCCAGCAGTTTTACCGGGGCCAGCTGGGGTGAAAAACTGTTTTTT.

The rearrangement joins TRBV9 to TRBJ1-1; 7 nucleotides agree with TRBD1. CDR3 size: 14 residues. CDR1 is SGDLS and CDR2 is YYNGEE in the germline V gene. The V and J ends lost 4 bases and 6 bases, in that order; junction bases with no gene match: 9. CDR3 nucleotides: TGTGCCAGCAGCCCGGGGGGCAGGGGGGCTGAAGCTTTCTTT. Translated: CASSPGGRGAEAFF.

The chain joins TRBV5-1 to TRBJ1-2; 10 nucleotides line up with TRBD1. Germline CDR1 and CDR2: SGHRS and YFSETQ. V was clipped by 2 bases and J by 7 bases; unmatched bases: 5. CDR3 length: 14 residues. The CDR3 loop reads CASSFDRGHGGYTF. CDR3 nucleotides: TGCGCCAGCAGCTTCGACAGGGGGCATGGTGGCTACACCTTC.

The genes are TRBV11-2 and TRBJ2-1; TRBD2 matches 8 bases. The CDR3 has 12 amino acids. Looked up from germline, CDR1 is SGHAT and CDR2 is FQNNGV. After removal of 5 bases from V and 15 bases from J, the junction contained 9 bases not matched to a gene. CDR3 nucleotide sequence: TGTGCCAGCAGCCCTGTAGGGACTAGAAGGTTCTTC. It encodes CASSPVGTRRFF.

The gene calls are TRBV2 and TRBJ2-3, with D perhaps matching TRBD2 (6 bases). The CDR3 consists of 13 residues. Trimming removed 5 bases from V and 6 bases from J, with 12 bases in between. CDR1 and CDR2 (germline): SNHLY, FYNNEI. Here the CDR3 reads CASSRRAADTQYF. The CDR3 region has the DNA TGTGCCAGCAGTAGGAGGGCAGCCGATACGCAGTATTTT.

The rearrangement links TRBV24-1 to TRBJ2-1; D is uncertain. The CDR3 spans 15 residues. CDR1 is KGHDR, CDR2 SFDVKD, per germline. Trimming removed 2 bases at V and 5 bases at J, with 12 bases between. CDR3 in DNA: TGTGCCACCAGTGATTCGGCCCACCTTCACAATGAGCAGTTCTTC. This codes for CATSDSAHLHNEQFF.